This T cell receptor (beta chain) came from a study of tumor and adjacent non-tumor tissue in lung cancer (dated by TCRdb to between 2017 and 2018). The study in broad terms: Of the cohort, roughly 12 patients had adenocarcinoma, 2 had squamous cell carcinoma and 1 had small cell lung cancer. The approximately 15 patients were aged about 31 to 76 years, included 10 men and 5 women, and had TNM stage I to III disease. In total, sequencing yielded 95 million to 150 million productive TCRbeta reads, which works out to an average of around 3.9 million reads per sample. The study compared bulk TCRbeta repertoires from lung tumor tissue and matched distant non-tumor lung tissue of about 14 lung cancer patients. Under 35 paired specimens, one tumor and one normal lung sample per patient, were profiled by TCRbeta CDR3 sequencing. The investigation overall reported the following: TCR diversity was significantly higher in younger patients, and higher tumor TCR diversity was associated with shorter overall and disease-free survival. TCR diversity (inverse Simpson) was significantly higher in tumor than in normal lung tissue (roughly 430 vs 170, P = 0.0075, Mann-Whitney U test). With only roughly 14 patients in the cohort, the authors noted that larger samples and more detailed clinical data are needed. Neither the sequencing platform nor unique molecular identifiers are mentioned in the methods. The top 100 clones accounted for a significantly larger cumulative portion of the repertoire in normal lung than in tumor tissue. Peripheral blood was not sequenced, so blood TCRbeta repertoires in these lung cancer patients were not examined.

Bulk unsorted tissue served as the source for RNA extraction, and RNA quality was assessed using a NanoDrop ND-1000 and an Agilent 2100. The normal lung samples consisted of distant non-tumor tissue collected more than 3 cm from the tumor edge. Newly diagnosed lung cancer patients without prior chemotherapy who had been admitted for thoracic surgery in China between August and November 2014 were enrolled as donors. Patients with previous radiotherapy or chemotherapy, or with another concurrent cancer, were excluded from the study. Surgical tissue pieces of roughly 1-2.2 cm3 were preserved in RNAlater solution and were kept at -80 degrees C until use. Receptor amplification or capture employed multiplex PCR. Sequenced using an Illumina HiSeq 2500. TCRbeta libraries were built by three rounds of nested PCR using primers (Table S4), following protocols modified from ARM-PCR. Before sequencing, PCR products of 200-500 bp were cut from the gel and purified using the QIAquick gel extraction kit. From the authors' description of their analysis: Trimmomatic was used to clean the reads, FLASH was used to merge the reads into complete CDR3 sequences, and MiTCR was used to assign the reads to V(D)J germline segments. VDJtools was used to compute clonal diversity as the inverse Simpson's index. In-frame sequences without a premature stop codon were defined as productive reads. The public sequencing data were trimmed at Q25 with fastp and processed into clonotypes with MiXCR by TCRdb, which kept only in-frame beta chains. Merged by CDR3 protein, the rows form single entries marked with the most common genes and DNA. These V and J calls derive from TCRdb rather than the authors' analysis. Here the sample has fewer than 100,000 distinct CDR3 sequences; 75% to 85% occur a single time. Around a fifth of the sample is held by the ten biggest clonotypes.

About this clonotype itself: Its antigen target is currently unknown. The sample holds no much larger clone one base away, and base qualities are not on file.

The receptor was derived from a woman between 45 and 60 years old with non-small cell lung cancer. Sequencing input: distant non-tumor lung tissue.

The DNA sequence is as follows: TGTGCCAGCAGCACCGGGACGGGGCGCACTTACGAGCAGTTCTTC. Its coded protein is CASSTGTGRTYEQFF. Recombination linked TRBV11-2 to TRBJ2-7; the D region is possibly TRBD1 or TRBD2, each matching across 5 bases. TRBJ2-1 explains the end of the DNA better; the J call may be wrong. Measured from the cysteine to the phenylalanine, the CDR3 is 15 residues long. The only DNA kept is the CDR3, 45 bases in frame from the first base. For CDR1 and CDR2, the germline V gene lists SGHAT and FQNNGV.